The 10 T cell receptor beta chains below come from one sample, sequenced in a study of lymphopenia after photon versus proton radiotherapy. Produced via immunoSEQ multiplex PCR; TCRdb's table is partial and in-frame only. The sample has about 24,000 clones, roughly 80% seen once. The sequencing used peripheral blood, collected from a patient treated with proton-based radiotherapy. These receptors all stem from a woman in her 70s with pancreatic cancer.

The V call is TRBV7-3, the J call TRBJ2-7; TRBD2 is a possible D gene (5 bases). Germline V gives CDR1 SGHTA, CDR2 FQGTGA. Trimming left V 5 bases short and J 7 bases short, with 18 bases between. The CDR3 sequence is 14 residues long. Here the CDR3 reads CASSTLTTPTEQYF. CDR3 bases: TGTGCCAGCAGCACATTGACTACCCCCACGGAGCAGTACTTC.

The chain links TRBV30 to TRBJ2-1; TRBD2 agrees at 8 bases. Per the germline V gene, CDR1 is GTSNPN and CDR2 is SVGIG (reference sequence). This CDR3 has 19 residues. The junction had 19 bases not matched to a gene; V was cut back by 5 bases and J by 1 base. CDR3 protein: CAWVRGKSITGGSYNEQFF. The CDR3 DNA follows: TGTGCCTGGGTCCGGGGAAAGTCCATAACGGGAGGGTCCTACAATGAGCAGTTCTTC. The full variable domain, completed using reference TRBV30 and TRBJ2-1, is SQTIHQWPATLVQPVGSPLSLECTVEGTSNPNLYWYRQAAGRGLQLLFYSVGIGQISSEVPQNLSASRPQDRQFILSSKKLLLSDSGFYLCAWVRGKSITGGSYNEQFFGPGTRLTVL.

V gene TRBV19 combines with J gene TRBJ2-5, with D perhaps TRBD2 (6 bases). This CDR3 contains 14 residues. CDR1 and CDR2 from the germline V gene are LNHDA and SQIVND (reference sequence). The germline V and J ends were trimmed by 7 bases and 3 bases, with 15 bases remaining between them. CDR3 sequence reads: CASTPRWGEETQYF. CDR3 coding DNA: TGTGCCAGTACCCCTCGGTGGGGGGAAGAGACCCAGTACTTC.

This chain links TRBV19 with TRBJ2-7; 9 bases line up with TRBD1. After removal of 5 bases from V and 2 bases from J, the junction contained 7 bases not matched to a gene. Germline values: CDR1 LNHDA, CDR2 SQIVND (reference sequence). The CDR3 runs 15 residues. The CDR3 here is CASSLRGDRAYEQYF. In DNA form, the CDR3 reads TGTGCCAGTAGTCTAAGGGGGGACAGGGCCTACGAGCAGTACTTC.

The chain carries TRBV28 and TRBJ1-4; D is unclear. CDR1 is MDHEN, CDR2 SYDVKM, per germline. Trimming shortened V by 4 bases and J by 8 bases, and 14 bases separated the two germline ends. CDR3 length: 14 amino acids. CDR3 sequence (DNA): TGTGCCAGCAGTTCCACCGGGATCAAGGAAAAACTGTTTTTT. Its protein is CASSSTGIKEKLFF. Variable domain in full (rest from reference TRBV28 and TRBJ1-4): DVKVTQSSRYLVKRTGEKVFLECVQDMDHENMFWYRQDPGLGLRLIYFSYDVKMKEKGDIPEGYSVSREKKERFSLILESASTNQTSMYLCASSSTGIKEKLFFGSGTQLSVL.

The chain joins TRBV6-1 to TRBJ2-5; D ambiguous. Trimming left V 5 bases short and J 4 bases short, with 5 bases between. Germline assignment: CDR1 MNHNS and CDR2 SASEGT. The CDR3 is 11 amino acids. CDR3 amino acids: CASSYGETQYF. CDR3 sequence (DNA): TGTGCCAGCAGTTATGGAGAGACCCAGTACTTC.

This rearrangement joins TRBV28 to TRBJ2-7, with 9 positions matching TRBD2. Germline CDR1 is MDHEN and CDR2 is SYDVKM. J lost 4 bases, V lost 5 bases, and 18 bases had no gene match. This CDR3 comprises 18 residues. The CDR3 bases are TGTGCCAGCAGTACACCCTCCCCCGGGCGGGAGGGGTTGTACGAGCAGTACTTC. It specifies CASSTPSPGREGLYEQYF.

J is TRBJ1-2 and V is TRBV30, with D perhaps matching TRBD1 (6 bases). Germline lookup yields CDR1 GTSNPN and CDR2 SVGIG (reference sequence). The CDR3 length is 15 residues. V lost 3 bases, J lost 5 bases, and 19 bases lay in between. As DNA, the CDR3 is TGTGCCTGGAGCCGAGGGACTCCCCAGGGGTATGGCTACACCTTC. It yields the protein CAWSRGTPQGYGYTF.

This chain links TRBV11-2 with TRBJ2-7; D is possibly TRBD1 (5 bases). This CDR3 comprises 14 residues. CDR1 SGHAT and CDR2 FQNNGV come from the germline V gene. The V end lost 3 bases, the J end lost 3 bases, and 12 bases lay between the germline ends. The CDR3 nucleotides read TGTGCCAGCAGCTTGGGGCAGGGTGGCTACGAGCAGTACTTC. Translated: CASSLGQGGYEQYF.

The DNA for the CDR3 is TGTGCCAGCAGTTCTCCTAGCGGGAGCCGCTACGAGCAGTACTTC. Encoded protein: CASSSPSGSRYEQYF. The gene calls are TRBV27 and TRBJ2-7; 10 positions agree with TRBD2. Looked up from germline, CDR1 is MNHEY and CDR2 is SMNVEV (reference sequence). The CDR3 has 15 amino acids. V shed 4 bases, J shed 3 bases, and the junction held 6 bases outside the gene matches.